This record concerns one T cell receptor beta chain sequence. Its binding antigen is unknown. No per-base quality is available; no much larger clone lies one base away. The junction shows trimming of 3 bases on V and 4 bases on J, plus 12 bases between the germline ends. CDR1 and CDR2 were assigned from the germline V gene as MNHNS and SASEGT. From cysteine to phenylalanine, the CDR3 is 14 amino acids long. The only DNA kept is the CDR3, 42 bases in frame from the first base. These data belong to a study of blood T cell repertoires in COVID-19 (dated by TCRdb to 2018 to 2021). Regarding the research as a whole: Samples covering the acute and convalescent phases of COVID-19 were provided by collaborators in the United States, Italy and Spain. The prospective study material was composed of cDNA or gDNA derived from T cells, B-cell-depleted T cells, or PBMCs. Subjects who had been exposed to COVID-19, were actively infected with it, or had recovered from it provided the deeply sampled blood TCRbeta repertoires that made up the dataset. The repertoires were released in a freely available public database meant as a resource for research on the immune response to SARS-CoV-2. Samples were obtained from the ongoing ImmuneRACE study (first 160 participants) and from 1,254 subjects provided by 6 global collaborators. Nearly every sample came with metadata listing a de-identified subject ID, COVID-19 status, age in years and sex. HLA class I and class II types, where available, came from metadata supplied by the sample provider rather than from assay-based typing. Summary of the overall study and its limitations: Clinical and demographic metadata were provided uncurated, with the amount varying by source and participant.

Collaborating institutions collected whole blood in K2EDTA tubes following their own protocols. For TCRbeta analysis, collaborators shipped samples as frozen whole blood, isolated PBMCs, or DNA extracted from either of those sample types. TCRbeta CDR3 regions were amplified from genomic DNA by means of the immunoSEQ Assay, a bias-controlled multiplex PCR. Per the original workflow: The number of nucleated cells in each sample was estimated by amplification of reference gene primers within the assay. To quantify the absolute abundance of each unique TCRbeta CDR3 rearrangement, sequence reads were collapsed and filtered. For each sample, productive Simpson clonality was calculated as the square root of Simpson's diversity index over productive rearrangements. The source is immuneACCESS, and TCRdb retained only in-frame sequences with V and J called. Part of the clones is not carried over; for the studies checked, unresolved V genes explain less than half of this, and the remainder is unexplained. V and J calls plus clone size are reproduced from that table; the DNA served to infer D and trimming. The sample has 55,000 to 65,000 clones on record, approximately 82% of them singletons. The ten largest make up approximately 5.6% of the sample.

The specimen was peripheral blood. The TCR originated in a woman aged 55-75 years with acute or convalescent COVID-19. Recombination linked TRBV6-1 to TRBJ1-2; the D gene is perhaps TRBD1, on 5 matching bases. CDR3 sequence: CASSEGPTPYGYTF. The DNA sequence reads TGTGCCAGCAGTGAGGGGCCCACGCCCTATGGCTACACCTTC.